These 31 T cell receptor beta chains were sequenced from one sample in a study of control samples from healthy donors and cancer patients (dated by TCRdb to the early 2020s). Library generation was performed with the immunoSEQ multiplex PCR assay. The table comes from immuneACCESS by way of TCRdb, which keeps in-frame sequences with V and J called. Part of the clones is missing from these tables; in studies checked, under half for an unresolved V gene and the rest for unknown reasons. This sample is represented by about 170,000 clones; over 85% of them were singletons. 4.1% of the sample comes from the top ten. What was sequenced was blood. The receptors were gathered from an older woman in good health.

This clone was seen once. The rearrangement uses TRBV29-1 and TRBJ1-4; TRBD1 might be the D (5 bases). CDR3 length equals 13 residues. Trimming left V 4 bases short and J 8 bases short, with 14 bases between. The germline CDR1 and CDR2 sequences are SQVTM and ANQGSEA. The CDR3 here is CSVGGPAGEKLFF. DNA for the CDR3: TGCAGCGTTGGGGGACCGGCGGGGGAAAAACTGTTTTTT.

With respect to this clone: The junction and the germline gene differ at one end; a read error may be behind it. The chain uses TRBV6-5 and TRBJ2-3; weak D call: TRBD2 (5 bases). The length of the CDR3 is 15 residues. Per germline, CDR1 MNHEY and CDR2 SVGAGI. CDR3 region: CASSSTSSPTDMQYF. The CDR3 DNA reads TGTGCCAGCAGTTCGACTTCTAGCCCCACAGATATGCAGTATTTT.

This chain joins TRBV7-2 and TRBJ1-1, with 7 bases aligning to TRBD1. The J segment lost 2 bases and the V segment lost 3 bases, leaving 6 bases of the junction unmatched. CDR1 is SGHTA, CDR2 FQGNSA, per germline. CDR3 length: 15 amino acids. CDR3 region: CASSFTGTANTEAFF. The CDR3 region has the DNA TGTGCCAGCAGCTTTACCGGGACAGCTAACACTGAAGCTTTCTTT. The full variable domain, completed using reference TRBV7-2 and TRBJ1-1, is GAGVSQSPSNKVTEKGKDVELRCDPISGHTALYWYRQSLGQGLEFLIYFQGNSAPDKSGLPSDRFSAERTGGSVSTLTIQRTQQEDSAVYLCASSFTGTANTEAFFGQGTRLTVV.

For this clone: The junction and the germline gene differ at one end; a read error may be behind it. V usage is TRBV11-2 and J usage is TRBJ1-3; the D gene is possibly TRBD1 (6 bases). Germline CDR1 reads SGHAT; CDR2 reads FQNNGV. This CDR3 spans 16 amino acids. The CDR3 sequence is CASSSQTGRSGNAIYF. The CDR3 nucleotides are TGTGCCAGCAGCTCCCAAACAGGGCGCTCTGGAAACGCCATATATTTT.

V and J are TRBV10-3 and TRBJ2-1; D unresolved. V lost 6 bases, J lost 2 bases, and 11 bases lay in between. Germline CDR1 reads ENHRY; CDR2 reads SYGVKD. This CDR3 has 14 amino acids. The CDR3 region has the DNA TGTGCCATCAGACCTAACCCGACCTACAATGAGCAGTTCTTC. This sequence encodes CAIRPNPTYNEQFF.

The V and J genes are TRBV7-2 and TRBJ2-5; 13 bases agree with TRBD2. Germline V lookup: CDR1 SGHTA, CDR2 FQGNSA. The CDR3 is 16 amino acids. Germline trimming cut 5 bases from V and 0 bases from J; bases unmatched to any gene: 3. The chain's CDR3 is CASSRGLAGDQETQYF. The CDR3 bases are TGTGCCAGCAGCCGTGGACTAGCGGGGGACCAAGAGACCCAGTACTTC.

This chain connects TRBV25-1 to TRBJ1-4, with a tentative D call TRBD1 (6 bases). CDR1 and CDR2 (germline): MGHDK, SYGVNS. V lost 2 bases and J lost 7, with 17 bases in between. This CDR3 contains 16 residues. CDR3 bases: TGTGCCAGCAGTGAAGGCCTACAGGGTGAAATTGAAAAACTGTTTTTT. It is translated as CASSEGLQGEIEKLFF. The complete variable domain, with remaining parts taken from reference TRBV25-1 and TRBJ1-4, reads EADIYQTPRYLVIGTGKKITLECSQTMGHDKMYWYQQDPGMELHLIHYSYGVNSTEKGDLSSESTVSRIRTEHFPLTLESARPSHTSQYLCASSEGLQGEIEKLFFGSGTQLSVL.

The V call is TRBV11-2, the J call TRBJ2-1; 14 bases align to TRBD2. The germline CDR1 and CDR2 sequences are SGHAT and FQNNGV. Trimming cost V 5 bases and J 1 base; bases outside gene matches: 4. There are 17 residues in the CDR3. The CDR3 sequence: CASSKGLAGGSYNEQFF. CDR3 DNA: TGTGCCAGCAGCAAAGGACTAGCGGGGGGATCCTACAATGAGCAGTTCTTC. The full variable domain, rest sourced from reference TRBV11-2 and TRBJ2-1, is EAGVAQSPRYKIIEKRQSVAFWCNPISGHATLYWYQQILGQGPKLLIQFQNNGVVDDSQLPKDRFSAERLKGVDSTLKIQPAKLEDSAVYLCASSKGLAGGSYNEQFFGPGTRLTVL.

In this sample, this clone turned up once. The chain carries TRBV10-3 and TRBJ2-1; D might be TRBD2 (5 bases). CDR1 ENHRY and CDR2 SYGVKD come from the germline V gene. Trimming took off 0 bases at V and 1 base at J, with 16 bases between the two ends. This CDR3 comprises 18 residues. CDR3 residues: CAISESGFVATSYNEQFF. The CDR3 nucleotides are TGTGCCATCAGTGAGTCGGGGTTCGTAGCGACTTCCTACAATGAGCAGTTCTTC.

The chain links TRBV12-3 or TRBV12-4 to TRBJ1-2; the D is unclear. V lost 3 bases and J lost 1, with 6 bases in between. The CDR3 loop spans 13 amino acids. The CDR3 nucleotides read TGTGCCAGCAGTTTCCCTATTAACTATGGCTACACCTTC. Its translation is CASSFPINYGYTF.

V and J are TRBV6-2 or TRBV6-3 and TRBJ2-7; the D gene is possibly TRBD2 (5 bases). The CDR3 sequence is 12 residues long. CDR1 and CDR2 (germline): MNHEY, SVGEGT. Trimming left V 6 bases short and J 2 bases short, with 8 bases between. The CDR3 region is CASSSAAYEQYF. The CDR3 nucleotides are TGTGCCAGCAGCTCAGCGGCCTACGAGCAGTACTTC.

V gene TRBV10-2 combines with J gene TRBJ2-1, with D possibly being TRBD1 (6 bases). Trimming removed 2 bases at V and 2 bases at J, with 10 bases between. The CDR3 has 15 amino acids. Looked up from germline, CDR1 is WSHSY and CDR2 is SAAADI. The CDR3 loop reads CASSEVQGTYNEQFF. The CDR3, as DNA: TGCGCCAGCAGTGAGGTTCAGGGGACCTACAATGAGCAGTTCTTC.

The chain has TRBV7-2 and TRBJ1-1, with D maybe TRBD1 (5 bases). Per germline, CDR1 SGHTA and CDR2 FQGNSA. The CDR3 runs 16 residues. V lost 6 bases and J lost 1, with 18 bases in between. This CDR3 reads CASRSGSGSQNTEAFF. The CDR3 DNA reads TGTGCCAGCAGATCCGGGTCAGGGTCCCAGAACACTGAAGCTTTCTTT.

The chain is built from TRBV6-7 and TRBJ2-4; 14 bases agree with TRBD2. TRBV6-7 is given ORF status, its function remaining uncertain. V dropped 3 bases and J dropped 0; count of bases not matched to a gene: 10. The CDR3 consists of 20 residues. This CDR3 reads CASSYVRLAGGPLAKNIQYF. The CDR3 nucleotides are TGTGCCAGCAGTTATGTTAGACTAGCGGGGGGGCCTCTAGCCAAAAACATTCAGTACTTC.

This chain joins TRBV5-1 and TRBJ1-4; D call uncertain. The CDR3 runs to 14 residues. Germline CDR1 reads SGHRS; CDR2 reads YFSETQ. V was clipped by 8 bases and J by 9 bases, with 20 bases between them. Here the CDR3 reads CARYLRRLEKKLFF. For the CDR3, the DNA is TGCGCCAGGTATTTGCGGCGCCTCGAAAAAAAACTGTTTTTT.

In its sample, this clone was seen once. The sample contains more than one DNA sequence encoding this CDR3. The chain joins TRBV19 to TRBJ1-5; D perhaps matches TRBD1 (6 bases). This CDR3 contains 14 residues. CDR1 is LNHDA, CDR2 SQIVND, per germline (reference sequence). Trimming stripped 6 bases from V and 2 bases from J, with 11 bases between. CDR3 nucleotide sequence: TGTGCCAGTAGCATAAGACAGGGCAATCAGCCCCAGCATTTT. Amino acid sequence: CASSIRQGNQPQHF.

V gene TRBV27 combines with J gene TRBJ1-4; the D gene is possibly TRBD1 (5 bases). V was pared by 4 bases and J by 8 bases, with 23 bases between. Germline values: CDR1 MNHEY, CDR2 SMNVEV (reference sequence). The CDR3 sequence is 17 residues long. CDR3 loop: CASSSRQTMTQWEKLFF. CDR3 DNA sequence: TGTGCCAGCAGTTCCCGACAGACCATGACCCAATGGGAAAAACTGTTTTTT.

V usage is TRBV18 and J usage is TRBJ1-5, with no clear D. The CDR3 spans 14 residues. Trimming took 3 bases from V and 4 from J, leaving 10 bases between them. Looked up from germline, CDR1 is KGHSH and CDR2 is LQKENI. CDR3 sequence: CASSPGVWNQPQHF. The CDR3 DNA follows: TGTGCCAGCTCACCCGGAGTTTGGAATCAGCCCCAGCATTTT.

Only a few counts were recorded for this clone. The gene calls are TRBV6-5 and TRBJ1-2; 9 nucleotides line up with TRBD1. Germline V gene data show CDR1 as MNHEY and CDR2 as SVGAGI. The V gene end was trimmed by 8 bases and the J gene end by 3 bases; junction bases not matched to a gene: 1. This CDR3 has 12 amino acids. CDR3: CASRDRDYGYTF. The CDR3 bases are TGTGCCAGCCGGGACAGGGACTATGGCTACACCTTC.

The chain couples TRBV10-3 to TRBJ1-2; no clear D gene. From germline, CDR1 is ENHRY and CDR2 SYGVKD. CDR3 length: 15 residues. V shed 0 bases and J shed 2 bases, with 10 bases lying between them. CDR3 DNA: TGTGCCATCAGTGAGTCGATAAATTTGAACTATGGCTACACCTTC. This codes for CAISESINLNYGYTF.

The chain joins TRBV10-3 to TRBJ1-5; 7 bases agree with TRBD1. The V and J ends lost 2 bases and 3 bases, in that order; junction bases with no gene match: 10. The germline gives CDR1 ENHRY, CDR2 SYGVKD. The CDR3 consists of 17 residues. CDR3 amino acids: CAISEVKGAPFNQPQHF. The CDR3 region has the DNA TGTGCCATCAGTGAGGTGAAGGGGGCTCCTTTCAATCAGCCCCAGCATTTT.

The CDR3 bases are TGTGCCAGCAGTGAGACAGGGGGCGCCGGTGGCTACACCTTC. As protein: CASSETGGAGGYTF. The rearrangement joins TRBV6-4 to TRBJ1-2, with 10 bases fitting TRBD1. Germline CDR1 reads MRHNA; CDR2 reads SNTAGT. The CDR3 runs to 14 residues. V gave up 3 bases and J gave up 7 bases; unmatched junction bases: 5.

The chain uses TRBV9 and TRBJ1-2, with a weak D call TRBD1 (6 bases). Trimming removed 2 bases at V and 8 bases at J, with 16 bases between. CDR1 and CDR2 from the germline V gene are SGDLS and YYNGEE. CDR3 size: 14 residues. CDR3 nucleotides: TGTGCCAGCAGCGTTTTCTCGGGGGCGCAAGGCTACACCTTC. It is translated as CASSVFSGAQGYTF. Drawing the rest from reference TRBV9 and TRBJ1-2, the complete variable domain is DSGVTQTPKHLITATGQRVTLRCSPRSGDLSVYWYQQSLDQGLQFLIQYYNGEERAKGNILERFSAQQFPDLHSELNLSSLELGDSALYFCASSVFSGAQGYTFGSGTRLTVV.

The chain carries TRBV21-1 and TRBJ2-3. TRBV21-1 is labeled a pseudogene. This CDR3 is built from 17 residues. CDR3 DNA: TGTGCCAGCAGCAACCGGGACCGCAATTCTAGGACAGATACGCAGTATTTT. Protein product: CASSNRDRNSRTDTQYF.

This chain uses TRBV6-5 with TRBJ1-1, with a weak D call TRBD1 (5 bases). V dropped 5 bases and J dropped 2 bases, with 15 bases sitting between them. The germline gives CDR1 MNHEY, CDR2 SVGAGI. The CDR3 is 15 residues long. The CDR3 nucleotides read TGTGCCAGCAGTCTCCGACGGAGGGGTAACACTGAAGCTTTCTTT. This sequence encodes CASSLRRRGNTEAFF.

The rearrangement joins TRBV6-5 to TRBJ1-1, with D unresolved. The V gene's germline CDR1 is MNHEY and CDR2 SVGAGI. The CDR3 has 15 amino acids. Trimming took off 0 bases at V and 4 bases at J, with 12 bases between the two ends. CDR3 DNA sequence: TGTGCCAGCAGTTACTCCGGCAGGAGAGGCACTGAAGCTTTCTTT. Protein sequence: CASSYSGRRGTEAFF.

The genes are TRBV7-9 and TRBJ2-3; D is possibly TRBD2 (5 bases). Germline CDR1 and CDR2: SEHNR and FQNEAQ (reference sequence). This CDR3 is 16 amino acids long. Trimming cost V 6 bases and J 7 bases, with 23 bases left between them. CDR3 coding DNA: TGTGCCAGCAGACCAAGCGGCAGCGGATCGGAGAATACGCAGTATTTT. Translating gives CASRPSGSGSENTQYF.

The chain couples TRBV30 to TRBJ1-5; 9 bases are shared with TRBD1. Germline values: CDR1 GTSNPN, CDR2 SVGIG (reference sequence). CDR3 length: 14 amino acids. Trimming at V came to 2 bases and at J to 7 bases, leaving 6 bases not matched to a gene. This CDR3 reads CAWSPGQGGQPQHF. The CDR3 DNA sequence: TGTGCCTGGAGTCCGGGACAGGGTGGCCAGCCCCAGCATTTT.

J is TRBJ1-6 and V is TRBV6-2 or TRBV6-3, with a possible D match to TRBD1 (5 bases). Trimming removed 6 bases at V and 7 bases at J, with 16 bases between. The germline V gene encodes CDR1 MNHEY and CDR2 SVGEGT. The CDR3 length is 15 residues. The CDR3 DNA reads TGTGCCAGCAGCAGGGAAGCATCGGGGAATTCACCCCTCCACTTT. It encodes CASSREASGNSPLHF.

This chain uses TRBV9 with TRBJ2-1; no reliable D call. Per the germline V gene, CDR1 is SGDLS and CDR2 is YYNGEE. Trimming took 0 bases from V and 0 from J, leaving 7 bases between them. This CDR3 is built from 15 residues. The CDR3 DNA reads TGTGCCAGCAGCGTAGACCAGAGCTCCTACAATGAGCAGTTCTTC. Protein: CASSVDQSSYNEQFF.

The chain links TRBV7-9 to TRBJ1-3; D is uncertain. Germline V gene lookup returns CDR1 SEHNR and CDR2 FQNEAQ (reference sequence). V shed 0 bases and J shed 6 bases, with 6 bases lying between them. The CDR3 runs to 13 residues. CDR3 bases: TGTGCCAGCAGCTTAGCCCCTATAAACACCATATATTTT. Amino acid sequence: CASSLAPINTIYF. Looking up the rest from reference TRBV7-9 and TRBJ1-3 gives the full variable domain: DTGVSQNPRHKITKRGQNVTFRCDPISEHNRLYWYRQTLGQGPEFLTYFQNEAQLEKSRLLSDRFSAERPKGSFSTLEIQRTEQGDSAMYLCASSLAPINTIYFGEGSWLTVV.